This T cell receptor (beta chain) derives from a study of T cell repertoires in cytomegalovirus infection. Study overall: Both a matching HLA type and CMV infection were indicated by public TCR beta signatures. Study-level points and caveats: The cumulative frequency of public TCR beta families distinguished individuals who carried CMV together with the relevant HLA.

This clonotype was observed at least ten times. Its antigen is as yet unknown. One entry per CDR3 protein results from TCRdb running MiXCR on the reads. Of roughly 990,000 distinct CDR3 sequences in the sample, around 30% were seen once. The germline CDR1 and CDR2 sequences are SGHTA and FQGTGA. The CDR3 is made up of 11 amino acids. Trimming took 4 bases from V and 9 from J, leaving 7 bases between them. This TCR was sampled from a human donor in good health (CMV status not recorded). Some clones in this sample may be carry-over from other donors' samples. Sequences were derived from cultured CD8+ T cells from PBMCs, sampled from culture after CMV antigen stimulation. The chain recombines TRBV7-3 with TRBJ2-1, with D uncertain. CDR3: CASSYGLEQFF. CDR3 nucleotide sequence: TGTGCCAGCAGCTACGGCCTTGAGCAGTTCTTC.